This TCR beta chain is drawn from a study of immune heterogeneity within non-small cell lung tumors. The study's findings and limits: Identical dominant CDR3 beta clonotypes showed recurrence across tumor sites within a patient, and site-unique high-frequency clones were also present.

TCR beta CDR3 was amplified by multiplex PCR using 32 V and 13 J primers. One entry per CDR3 protein, called by TCRdb with MiXCR from the multiplex PCR reads. This table holds over 25,000 distinct CDR3 sequences, 25% to 30% found once. This clonotype has a count of ten or more. Its cognate antigen is unknown. The CDR3 is 12 amino acids. Trimming took 6 bases from V and 7 from J, leaving 9 bases between them. Template material comprised bulk tumor genomic DNA at about 610 ng per sample. While surgery was under way, several biopsies spaced far apart were taken per primary tumor. Undergoing curative surgery were patients whose non-small cell lung cancer was untreated and newly diagnosed.

The source of this sequence is a man aged 35-49 years with non-small cell lung cancer. Material for sequencing was lung tumor tissue. V is TRBV12-3 or TRBV12-4 and J is TRBJ2-2; D is uncertain. In DNA, the CDR3 is TGTGCCAGCAGCCCCATCCGCGGGGAGCTGTTTTTT. It codes for CASSPIRGELFF.